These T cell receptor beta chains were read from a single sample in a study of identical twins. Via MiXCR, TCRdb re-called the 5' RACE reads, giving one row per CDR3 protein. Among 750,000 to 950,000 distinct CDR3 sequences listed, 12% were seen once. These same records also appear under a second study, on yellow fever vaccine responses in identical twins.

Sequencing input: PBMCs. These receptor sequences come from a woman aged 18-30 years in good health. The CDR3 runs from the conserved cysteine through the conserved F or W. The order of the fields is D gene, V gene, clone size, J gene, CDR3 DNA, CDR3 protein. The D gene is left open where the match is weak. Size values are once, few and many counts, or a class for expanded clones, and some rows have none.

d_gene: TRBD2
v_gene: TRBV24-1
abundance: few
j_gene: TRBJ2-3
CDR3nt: TGTGCCACCAGTGAGGGACTAGGGGCGACAGATACGCAGTATTTT
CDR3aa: CATSEGLGATDTQYF

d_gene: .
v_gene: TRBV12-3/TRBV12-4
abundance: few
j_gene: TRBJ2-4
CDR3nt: TGTGCCAGCAGCTTAGGGGGGACACTAGCCAAAAACATTCAGTACTTC
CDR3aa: CASSLGGTLAKNIQYF

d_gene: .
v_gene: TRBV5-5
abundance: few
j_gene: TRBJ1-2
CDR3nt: TGTGCCAGCAGCTTGGAGGCCAGCGTTAACTATGGCTACACCTTC
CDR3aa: CASSLEASVNYGYTF

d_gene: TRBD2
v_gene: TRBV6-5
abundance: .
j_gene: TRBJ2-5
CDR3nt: TGTGCCAGCAGTTACAGGCGGGAGGGGTACCAAGAGACCCAGTACTTC
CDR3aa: CASSYRREGYQETQYF

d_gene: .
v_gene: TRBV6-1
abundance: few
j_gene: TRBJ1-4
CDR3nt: TGTGCCAGCAGTGACCGGGGTTTAGAGGAAAAACTGTTTTTT
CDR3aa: CASSDRGLEEKLFF

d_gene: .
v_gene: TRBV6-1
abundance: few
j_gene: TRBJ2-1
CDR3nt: TGTGCCAGCAGTGAAGACAGGGCAAGCTCCTACAATGAGCAGTTCTTC
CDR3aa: CASSEDRASSYNEQFF

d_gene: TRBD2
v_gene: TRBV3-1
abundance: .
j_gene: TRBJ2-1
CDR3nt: TGTGCCAGCAGCTCGACCGGGACTAGCGGGAGAAAGACCTACAATGAGCAGTTCTTC
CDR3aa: CASSSTGTSGRKTYNEQFF

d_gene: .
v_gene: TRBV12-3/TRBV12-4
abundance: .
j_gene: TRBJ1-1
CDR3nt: TGTGCCAGCAGTTTTAGCAGTAACACTGAAGCTTTCTTT
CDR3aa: CASSFSSNTEAFF

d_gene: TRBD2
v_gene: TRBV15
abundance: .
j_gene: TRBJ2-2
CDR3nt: TGTGCCACCAGCACTCCTGCGGGGGGGAAGACCGGGGAGCTGTTTTTT
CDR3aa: CATSTPAGGKTGELFF

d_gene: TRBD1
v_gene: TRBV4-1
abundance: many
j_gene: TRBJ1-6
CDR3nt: TGCGCCAGCAGCCAAACCGCCCCAGGGGGTAATTCACCCCTCCACTTT
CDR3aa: CASSQTAPGGNSPLHF

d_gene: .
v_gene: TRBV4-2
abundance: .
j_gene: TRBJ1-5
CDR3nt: TGTGCCAGCAGCCAAGTGCTCGCTAGCAATCAGCCCCAGCATTTT
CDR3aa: CASSQVLASNQPQHF

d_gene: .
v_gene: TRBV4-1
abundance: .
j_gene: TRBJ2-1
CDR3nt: TGCGCCAGCAGCCCGGAGGACAGTTACAATGAGCAGTTCTTC
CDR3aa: CASSPEDSYNEQFF

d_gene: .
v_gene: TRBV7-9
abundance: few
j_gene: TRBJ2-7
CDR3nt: TGTGCCAGCAGCTCCTACCCGGCTCCGGACGAGCAGTACTTC
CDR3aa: CASSSYPAPDEQYF

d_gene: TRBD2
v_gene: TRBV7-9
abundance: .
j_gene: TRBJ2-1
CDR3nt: TGTGCCAGCAGCCCCCCGACTAGCGGGAGGGCCGATGAGCAGTTCTTC
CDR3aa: CASSPPTSGRADEQFF

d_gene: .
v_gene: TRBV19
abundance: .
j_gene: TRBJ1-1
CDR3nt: TGTGCCAGTATTAGCGGGAGGACTGAAGCTTTCTTT
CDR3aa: CASISGRTEAFF

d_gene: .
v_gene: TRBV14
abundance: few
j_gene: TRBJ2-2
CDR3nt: TGTGCCAGCATCCGGGACATGATACGAACCGGGGAGCTGTTTTTT
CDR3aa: CASIRDMIRTGELFF

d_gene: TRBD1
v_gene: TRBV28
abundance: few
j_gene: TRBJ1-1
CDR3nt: TGTGCCAGCAGTGGGGGACAGAAGACGGCTGAAGCTTTCTTT
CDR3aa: CASSGGQKTAEAFF